This TCR beta chain comes out of a study of T-cell memory formation after mild COVID-19. The germline V and J ends were trimmed by 4 bases and 1 base, with 10 bases remaining between them. This CDR3 is 14 amino acids long. Germline CDR1 reads SGDLS; CDR2 reads YYNGEE. The study, taken as a whole, reports: Whereas later expanders leaned CD4+, clones contracting day 15 to 85 showed a balanced CD4/CD8 makeup. The main location of contracting CD4+ clones was CM and EM, and that of contracting CD8+ clones was EMRA.

5'RACE with constant-segment primers yielded barcoded, UMI-tagged TCR alpha and TCR beta cDNA libraries. Each CDR3 protein gets one entry after TCRdb re-called the 5' RACE reads with MiXCR. The data show fewer than 600,000 distinct CDR3 sequences, with about 20% seen just once and 7.5% to 9.5% held by the top ten. Only a few counts were recorded for this clonotype. The antigen is undetermined. The source is an adult woman who had mild COVID-19 (a few samples of this study predate the infection). Cell type and time point are not known. V is TRBV9 and J is TRBJ2-3; no definite D call. Sequenced input: PBMCs or a T cell subset sorted from them (not recorded which). The CDR3 here is CASSPMIGTDTQYF. CDR3 sequence (DNA): TGTGCCAGCAGCCCAATGATTGGCACAGATACGCAGTATTTT.